Here is one T cell receptor beta chain with its context. This table comes from immunoSEQ multiplex PCR, and its TCRdb copy is limited to in-frame clones, with some not included. The table includes fewer than 130,000 clones, about 92% detected once. The data belong to a study of T cell responses to AZD1222 COVID-19 vaccine. Trimming took off 7 bases at V and 2 bases at J, with 11 bases between the two ends. The CDR3 contains 12 residues. Per the germline V gene, CDR1 is SQVTM and CDR2 is ANQGSEA. The chain couples TRBV29-1 to TRBJ2-5; D ambiguous. This receptor was identified in an adult in good health. Source: peripheral blood, taken on day 0 of AZD1222 vaccination. The CDR3 coding sequence is TGCAGCGCCCAAACCGGGCAAGAGACCCAGTACTTC. This translates into CSAQTGQETQYF.